This is a list of T cell receptor beta chains from one sample in a study of metastatic and nonmetastatic thyroid tumors. Through MiXCR, TCRdb re-clonotyped the PCR reads. Counted here are approximately 20,000 clones, over 20% occurring once; the ten biggest clones make up roughly 10%. Specimen: tumor tissue. The receptors were gathered from a male donor with papillary thyroid cancer or a benign thyroid nodule (not recorded which). Some clones in this sample may be carry-over from other donors' samples. Both conserved end residues are part of each CDR3. The D gene is left open where the match is weak. Clone size is shown for a subset of rows, as once, few, many or a class of expanded clone.

v_call: TRBV10-3
clone_size: .
j_call: TRBJ2-2
d_call: .
cdr3_aa: CAISDRGDTGELFF
cdr3_nt: TGTGCCATCAGTGACAGGGGAGACACCGGGGAGCTGTTTTTT

v_call: TRBV3-1
clone_size: many
j_call: TRBJ2-3
d_call: .
cdr3_aa: CASSQVATRTDTQYF
cdr3_nt: TGTGCCAGCAGCCAAGTTGCTACTCGCACAGATACGCAGTATTTT

v_call: TRBV2
clone_size: .
j_call: TRBJ1-1
d_call: .
cdr3_aa: CASTLGTDSEAFF
cdr3_nt: TGTGCCAGCACCCTCGGGACTGATTCTGAAGCTTTCTTT

v_call: TRBV11-3
clone_size: .
j_call: TRBJ1-1
d_call: .
cdr3_aa: CASSSETVEGYELYF
cdr3_nt: TGTGCCAGCAGCTCCGAGACAGTTGAAGGCTACGAGCTTTACTTC

v_call: TRBV30
clone_size: once
j_call: TRBJ2-3
d_call: .
cdr3_aa: CAWSVRGGTQYF
cdr3_nt: TGTGCCTGGAGTGTAAGGGGTGGGACCCAGTATTTT

v_call: TRBV29-1
clone_size: many
j_call: TRBJ1-1
d_call: .
cdr3_aa: CSVEAPLNTEAFF
cdr3_nt: TGCAGCGTTGAAGCCCCTCTGAACACTGAAGCTTTCTTT

v_call: TRBV24-1
clone_size: many
j_call: TRBJ2-3
d_call: TRBD1
cdr3_aa: CATRRGTRDTQYF
cdr3_nt: TGTGCCACCCGCAGGGGGACCCGGGATACGCAGTATTTT

v_call: TRBV2
clone_size: many
j_call: TRBJ1-4
d_call: TRBD1
cdr3_aa: CASSESGQARNEKLFF
cdr3_nt: TGTGCCAGCAGTGAATCGGGACAGGCCCGTAATGAAAAACTGTTTTTT

v_call: TRBV12-3/TRBV12-4
clone_size: few
j_call: TRBJ2-2
d_call: .
cdr3_aa: CASSFSTGYLFF
cdr3_nt: TGTGCCAGCAGTTTTTCCACCGGGTATCTGTTTTTT

v_call: TRBV7-3
clone_size: many
j_call: TRBJ2-3
d_call: .
cdr3_aa: CASSLMHSIDTQYF
cdr3_nt: TGTGCCAGCAGCTTAATGCACAGCATAGATACGCAGTATTTT